The source of this TCR beta chain is a study of patients and donors after allogeneic stem cell transplantation. This CDR3 is built from 15 residues. V gave up 0 bases and J gave up 3 bases, with 9 bases separating them. From germline, CDR1 is ENHRY and CDR2 SYGVKD. TCRdb re-derived calls from the RT-PCR reads in MiXCR, one entry per CDR3 protein. The sample has roughly 960,000 distinct CDR3 sequences, roughly 17% seen once. The rearrangement links TRBV10-3 to TRBJ2-1; a possible D gene is TRBD2 (6 bases). This TCR derives from a human donor who was either an allogeneic HSCT recipient or a stem cell or donor lymphocyte infusion donor (not recorded which). It is not recorded whose cells these are; they may come from a transplant donor. Input material: blood, either unsorted or a sorted T cell fraction (not recorded which). The CDR3 sequence: CAISESSGYYNEQFF. For the CDR3, the DNA is TGTGCCATCAGTGAGTCGAGCGGGTACTACAATGAGCAGTTCTTC.